These T cell receptor beta chains were read from a single sample in a study of blood T cells in healthy people across ages. TCRdb redid the calling of the 5' RACE reads with MiXCR, one entry per CDR3 protein. This repertoire shows fewer than 1,000,000 distinct CDR3 sequences, roughly 44% found once; its top ten account for roughly 19%. The specimen was blood. The receptors were sampled from a man aged 60-69 years in good health. Both conserved end residues are part of each CDR3. A D gene is named only where the DNA matches it firmly. Only part of the rows carry a size: once, few, many, or a class if the clone is expanded.

v_call	clone_size	j_call	d_call	cdr3_aa	cdr3_nt
TRBV2	few	TRBJ1-5	.	CASSDVGDQPQHF	TGTGCCAGCAGTGATGTTGGGGATCAGCCCCAGCATTTT
TRBV27	many	TRBJ1-2	.	CASSVGANYGYTF	TGTGCCAGCAGTGTAGGAGCTAACTATGGCTACACCTTC
TRBV4-3	few	TRBJ2-3	TRBD2	CASSQEISGGADTQYF	TGCGCCAGCAGCCAAGAGATTAGCGGGGGGGCAGATACGCAGTATTTT
TRBV7-9	.	TRBJ1-1	TRBD1	CASSQDRATVGAFF	TGTGCCAGCAGCCAGGACAGGGCTACGGTCGGTGCTTTCTTT
TRBV11-2	.	TRBJ2-1	TRBD2	CASSPSGGVYNEQFF	TGTGCCAGCAGTCCGAGCGGGGGGGTCTACAATGAGCAGTTCTTC
TRBV27	few	TRBJ2-3	.	CASSFALFAATDTQYF	TGTGCCAGCAGTTTCGCCCTCTTCGCGGCCACAGATACGCAGTATTTT
TRBV7-8	.	TRBJ2-7	.	CASSLNRARGNEQYF	TGTGCCAGCAGCTTAAATCGGGCCAGGGGAAACGAGCAGTACTTC
TRBV5-1	.	TRBJ2-3	.	CASSYPSRASATDTQYF	TGCGCCAGCAGCTATCCCTCCAGGGCCTCAGCCACAGATACGCAGTATTTT
TRBV6-5	.	TRBJ2-1	TRBD1	CASSQRQGTGNEQFF	TGTGCCAGCAGTCAGCGACAGGGGACGGGTAATGAGCAGTTCTTC
TRBV4-1	.	TRBJ2-3	TRBD2	CASSQEGSGSPGDTQYF	TGCGCCAGCAGCCAAGAAGGGAGCGGGAGTCCCGGGGATACGCAGTATTTT
TRBV20-1	once	TRBJ2-7	TRBD1	CSAPHRDRGYNEQYF	TGCAGTGCTCCTCACCGGGACAGGGGGTACAATGAGCAGTACTTC
TRBV5-1	few	TRBJ1-1	.	CASSFFRNGNTEAFF	TGCGCCAGCAGCTTCTTCAGGAACGGGAACACTGAAGCTTTCTTT
TRBV15	once	TRBJ2-3	.	CATSRDRATDTQYF	TGTGCCACCAGCAGAGACAGGGCCACAGATACGCAGTATTTT
TRBV18	.	TRBJ1-1	.	CASSPNGGRGATEAFF	TGTGCCAGCTCACCAAATGGTGGGAGGGGTGCAACTGAAGCTTTCTTT
TRBV20-1	few	TRBJ1-2	.	CSAGGTHGYTF	TGCAGTGCTGGAGGGACGCACGGCTACACCTTC
TRBV5-1	.	TRBJ2-5	.	CASSLFSQGPQETQYF	TGCGCCAGCAGCTTGTTTTCTCAGGGTCCCCAAGAGACCCAGTACTTC